These 16 T cell receptor beta chains originate from one sample sequenced in a study of blood T cells in healthy people across ages (dated by TCRdb to about 2015). Libraries were prepared through 5' RACE. The sequencer was an Illumina HiSeq 2500. The second PCR ran for roughly 6 to 11 cycles and used a J-beta primer mix along with a sample-barcoded 5' primer. TCRdb reprocessing: public reads trimmed at Q25 with fastp, clones called with MiXCR, in-frame beta chains kept. Here each entry gathers all rows of one CDR3 protein and keeps the most common genes and DNA. This sample comprises 1.5 million or so distinct CDR3 sequences, about 40% of them detected only once. The ten biggest clones cover roughly 8.2% of the sample. Sequencing input: blood. Every receptor here comes from a woman aged 18-29 years in good health.

The chain employs TRBV20-1 and TRBJ2-1; 7 nucleotides align to TRBD2. Trimming removed 3 bases from V and 6 bases from J; junction bases left unmatched: 14. The CDR3 length is 16 residues. CDR1 is DFQATT, CDR2 SNEGSKA, per germline (reference sequence). The CDR3 sequence is CSASGLGGRWANEQFF. CDR3 bases: TGCAGTGCTAGTGGGTTGGGGGGGAGATGGGCCAATGAGCAGTTCTTC.

This clonotype was seen many times. The V and J genes are TRBV10-3 and TRBJ2-5; 11 bases fit TRBD2. This CDR3 has 15 amino acids. In germline, CDR1 is ENHRY, CDR2 SYGVKD. V shed 5 bases, J shed 4 bases, and the junction held 6 bases outside the gene matches. The CDR3 protein is CAISSSGRLGETQYF. The CDR3 coding sequence is TGTGCCATCAGTTCTAGCGGGAGGTTGGGAGAGACCCAGTACTTC.

Ten or more counts support this clonotype. This chain uses TRBV7-2 with TRBJ1-5; 8 nucleotides line up with TRBD1. Germline V lookup: CDR1 SGHTA, CDR2 FQGNSA. The CDR3 is made up of 13 amino acids. The V gene end was trimmed by 3 bases and the J gene end by 6 bases; junction bases not matched to a gene: 1. The CDR3 DNA reads as TGTGCCAGCAGCTTCGACAGGGGTCAGCCCCAGCATTTT. Translated, it gives CASSFDRGQPQHF.

The chain employs TRBV2 and TRBJ2-3; possibly TRBD1 for D (6 bases). Trimming pared 6 bases from V and 2 bases from J, leaving 12 bases between. The germline V gene has CDR1 SNHLY and CDR2 FYNNEI. The CDR3 loop spans 14 amino acids. Here the CDR3 DNA reads TGTGCCAGCAGAAAACAGGGAAACACAGATACGCAGTATTTT. This sequence encodes CASRKQGNTDTQYF.

The chain uses TRBV3-1 and TRBJ1-5; maybe TRBD1 (6 bases). There are 15 residues in the CDR3. Trimming took off 0 bases at V and 5 bases at J, with 11 bases between the two ends. Germline V gives CDR1 LGHDT, CDR2 YNNKEL (reference sequence). The CDR3 DNA sequence: TGTGCCAGCAGCCAAGAGGGGGGCCCCTATCAGCCCCAGCATTTT. As protein: CASSQEGGPYQPQHF.

The chain employs TRBV15 and TRBJ2-5; 7 positions agree with TRBD1. The end of the DNA is better explained by TRBJ2-7, so the J call may be wrong. There are 15 residues in the CDR3. Germline-derived CDR1 and CDR2 are LNHNV and YYDKDF (reference sequence). The CDR3 nucleotides are TGTGCCACCAGCAGAGGAGAGGCAGGGGGCTACGAGCAGTACTTC. Residues: CATSRGEAGGYEQYF.

This clonotype turned up a few times. This chain joins TRBV7-8 and TRBJ1-5; D is possibly TRBD1 (5 bases). The germline CDR1 and CDR2 sequences are SGHVS and FQNEAQ. V was clipped by 5 bases and J by 3 bases, with 17 bases between them. The length of the CDR3 is 16 residues. In DNA, the CDR3 is TGTGCCAGCAGCCTTCAGGGACCGGGGGTCAATCAGCCCCAGCATTTT. This sequence encodes CASSLQGPGVNQPQHF.

Only a few counts were recorded for this clonotype. The genes are TRBV7-3 and TRBJ2-2; 10 bases map to TRBD2. CDR1 SGHTA and CDR2 FQGTGA come from the germline V gene. The CDR3 is 15 residues long. Trimming cost V 6 bases and J 6 bases; bases outside gene matches: 7. CDR3 loop: CASRESGGASGELFF. The CDR3 DNA reads TGTGCCAGCAGGGAAAGCGGGGGGGCCTCCGGGGAGCTGTTTTTT.

This rearrangement joins TRBV20-1 to TRBJ2-3, with D possibly TRBD1 on 6 matching bases. The germline gives CDR1 DFQATT, CDR2 SNEGSKA (reference sequence). The CDR3 totals 13 residues. V lost 6 bases, J lost 6 bases, and 16 bases lay in between. As DNA, the CDR3 is TGCAGTGCAGCCCCCGTGGGGGCCGATACGCAGTATTTT. It encodes CSAAPVGADTQYF.

The chain uses TRBV18 and TRBJ1-5; 7 bases line up with TRBD1. The CDR3 sequence is 13 residues long. CDR1 and CDR2 from the germline V gene are KGHSH and LQKENI. V gave up 8 bases and J gave up 2 bases; unmatched junction bases: 3. DNA for the CDR3: TGTGCCAGCCACGGGACAGGCAATCAGCCCCAGCATTTT. Protein product: CASHGTGNQPQHF.

The chain carries TRBV4-1 and TRBJ1-1; TRBD1 is a possible D gene (6 bases). Trimming removed 2 bases at V and 4 bases at J, with 14 bases between. This CDR3 is built from 15 residues. Per germline, CDR1 MGHRA and CDR2 YSYEKL. The CDR3 DNA reads as TGCGCCAGCAGCCAAAACCGAGGGGGGGGCACTGAAGCTTTCTTT. This gives the protein CASSQNRGGGTEAFF.

The chain links TRBV6-6 to TRBJ2-5, with TRBD2 matching 8 bases. Germline V gene sequence: CDR1 MNHNY, CDR2 SVGAGI (reference sequence). V lost 2 bases, J lost 13 bases, and 15 bases stayed unmatched. This CDR3 has 15 residues. The CDR3 here is CASSYTQTSAGSLYF. Here the CDR3 DNA reads TGTGCCAGCAGTTACACCCAGACTAGCGCGGGATCTCTGTACTTC.

The CDR3 DNA sequence: TGCGCCAGCAGTGGGACAGGGTGGGATTCACCCCTCCACTTT. Protein product: CASSGTGWDSPLHF. J is TRBJ1-6 and V is TRBV10-2; TRBD1 aligns across 8 bases. Trimming at V came to 4 bases and at J to 8 bases, leaving 4 bases not matched to a gene. Per the germline V gene, CDR1 is WSHSY and CDR2 is SAAADI. The CDR3 extends over 14 amino acids.

The V call is TRBV5-1, the J call TRBJ1-1; no firm D call. Trimming cost V 4 bases and J 6 bases, with 10 bases left between them. CDR3 length: 12 amino acids. Germline CDR1 is SGHRS and CDR2 is YFSETQ. This CDR3 is CASSTTSSEAFF. CDR3 coding DNA: TGCGCCAGCAGCACAACAAGTTCTGAAGCTTTCTTT.

About this clonotype: Compared with germline, one end of the junction differs, possibly owing to a read error. CDR3 protein: CAWSGGQGGEQCF. The DNA for the CDR3 is TGTGCCTGGAGTGGAGGACAGGGAGGCGAGCAGTGCTTC. The chain employs TRBV30 and TRBJ2-5, with TRBD1 matching over 8 bases. The CDR3 sequence is 13 residues long. CDR1 is GTSNPN, CDR2 SVGIG, per germline (reference sequence).

The rearrangement links TRBV2 to TRBJ2-1; TRBD2 is a possible D gene (6 bases). CDR3 size: 17 residues. The V and J ends lost 3 bases and 1 base respectively, with 16 bases between them. Germline V gene lookup returns CDR1 SNHLY and CDR2 FYNNEI. CDR3 in DNA: TGTGCCAGCAGTGATCTAGCGACCGTAGCGTCCTACAATGAGCAGTTCTTC. Protein sequence: CASSDLATVASYNEQFF.